Listed below are T cell receptor beta chains from one sample, sequenced in a study of blood T cell repertoires in COVID-19. The method was immunoSEQ multiplex PCR; TCRdb's version includes in-frame clones alone and lacks a portion of them. The profile shows fewer than 50,000 clones, 79% of them singletons. Specimen: peripheral blood. The source of these receptors is a man between 65 and 85 years old with acute or convalescent COVID-19. CDR3s include the opening cysteine and the closing phenylalanine or tryptophan.

j_call	v_call	cdr3_aa
TRBJ2-7	TRBV11-2	CASSPGLSYEQYF
TRBJ2-3	TRBV7-3	CASSSDRGPTDTQYF
TRBJ1-1	TRBV7-9	CASSLDPGQEAFF
TRBJ2-3	TRBV7-9	CASSLGTAGDTQYF
TRBJ1-2	TRBV7-2	CASSLFPDSYGYTF
TRBJ2-4	TRBV4-1	CASSHLNGGARNIQYF
TRBJ1-5	TRBV19	CASRSDRGFKSNQPQHF
TRBJ1-5	TRBV10-3	CATRGQGGDQPQHF
TRBJ2-1	TRBV7-7	CASSLGASGGVYNEQFF
TRBJ2-5	TRBV3-1/TRBV3-2	CASSQDLQSGTQYF
TRBJ2-7	TRBV7-2	CASSLDASGALYEQYF
TRBJ2-7	TRBV4-1	CASSPGTSPYEQYF
TRBJ2-3	TRBV30	CAWTPSGVANTQYF
TRBJ2-6	TRBV19	CASSILSSGANVLTF
TRBJ2-7	TRBV10-3	CATGDRQLEQYF
TRBJ2-5	TRBV11-3	CASSLLGQGGETQYF
TRBJ2-5	TRBV7-9	CASSLLETQYF
TRBJ1-3	TRBV18	CASSPSQENTIYF
TRBJ2-6	TRBV7-2	CASSLGTGPGANVLTF
TRBJ2-7	TRBV7-9	CASSSTSYEQYF
TRBJ2-5	TRBV19	CASSIEVGQLETQYF
TRBJ2-7	TRBV2	CASRMTSGGSYEQYF